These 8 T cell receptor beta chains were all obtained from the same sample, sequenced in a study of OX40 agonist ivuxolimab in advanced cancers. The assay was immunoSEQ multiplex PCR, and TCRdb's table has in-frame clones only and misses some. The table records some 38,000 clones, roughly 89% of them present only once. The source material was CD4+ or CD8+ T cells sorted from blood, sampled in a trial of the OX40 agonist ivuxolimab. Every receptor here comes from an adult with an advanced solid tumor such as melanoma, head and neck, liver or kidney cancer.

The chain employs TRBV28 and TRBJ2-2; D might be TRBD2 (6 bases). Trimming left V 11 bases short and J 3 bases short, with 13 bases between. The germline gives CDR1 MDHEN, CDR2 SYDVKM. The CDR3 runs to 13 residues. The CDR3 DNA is TGTGCCGGACGTCGGGAGTACACCGGGGAGCTGTTTTTT. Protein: CAGRREYTGELFF.

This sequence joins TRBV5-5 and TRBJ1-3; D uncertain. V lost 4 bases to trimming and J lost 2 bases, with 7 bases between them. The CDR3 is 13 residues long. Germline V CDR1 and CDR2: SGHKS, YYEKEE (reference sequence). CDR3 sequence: CASSLNTGNTIYF. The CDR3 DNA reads TGTGCCAGCAGCCTAAATACTGGAAACACCATATATTTT. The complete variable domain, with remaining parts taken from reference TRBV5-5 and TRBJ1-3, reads DAGVTQSPTHLIKTRGQQVTLRCSPISGHKSVSWYQQVLGQGPQFIFQYYEKEERGRGNFPDRFSARQFPNYSSELNVNALLLGDSALYLCASSLNTGNTIYFGEGSWLTVV.

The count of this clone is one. The CDR3 is CASRTTGDTQYF. The CDR3 region has the DNA TGCGCCAGCAGGACGACGGGAGATACGCAGTATTTT. V and J are TRBV10-2 and TRBJ2-3; D uncertain. The CDR3 totals 12 residues. Looked up from germline, CDR1 is WSHSY and CDR2 is SAAADI. Trimming shortened V by 6 bases and J by 5 bases, and 9 bases separated the two germline ends.

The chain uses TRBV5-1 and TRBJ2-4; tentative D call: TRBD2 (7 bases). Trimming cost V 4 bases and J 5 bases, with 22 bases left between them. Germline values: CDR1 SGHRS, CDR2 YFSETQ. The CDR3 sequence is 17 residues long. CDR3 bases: TGCGCCAGCAGCGCGGGCCCTAGTGGGGGGGCCGAAAACATTCAGTACTTC. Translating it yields CASSAGPSGGAENIQYF.

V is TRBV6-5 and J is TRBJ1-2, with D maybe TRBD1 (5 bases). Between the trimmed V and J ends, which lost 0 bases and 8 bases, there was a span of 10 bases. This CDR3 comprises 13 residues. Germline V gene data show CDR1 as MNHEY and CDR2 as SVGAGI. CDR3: CASSYSRGDGYTF. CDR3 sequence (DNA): TGTGCCAGCAGTTACTCGCGGGGGGACGGCTACACCTTC.

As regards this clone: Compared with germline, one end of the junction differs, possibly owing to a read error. The CDR3 here is CASSFMMNNQPQHF. The CDR3 region has the DNA TGTGCCAGCAGCTTTATGATGAATAATCAGCCCCAGCATTTT. This chain joins TRBV5-1 and TRBJ1-5; no clear D gene. Germline lookup yields CDR1 SGHRS and CDR2 YFSETQ. This CDR3 comprises 14 residues.

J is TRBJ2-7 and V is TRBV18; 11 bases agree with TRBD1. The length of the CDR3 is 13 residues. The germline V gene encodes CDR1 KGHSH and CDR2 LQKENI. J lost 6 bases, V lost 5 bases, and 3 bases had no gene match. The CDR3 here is CASSGDRGVEQYF. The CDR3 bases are TGTGCCAGCTCAGGGGACAGGGGGGTCGAGCAGTACTTC.

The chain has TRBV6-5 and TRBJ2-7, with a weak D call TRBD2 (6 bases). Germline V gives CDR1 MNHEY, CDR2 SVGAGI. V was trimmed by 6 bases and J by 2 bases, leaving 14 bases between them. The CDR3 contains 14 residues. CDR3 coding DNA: TGTGCCAGCAGCCGAGGACTACCTCCCTACGAGCAGTACTTC. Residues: CASSRGLPPYEQYF.